This passage covers 5 T cell receptor beta chains from one sample sequenced in a study of blood T cells in healthy people across ages. A sample-barcoded 5' primer and a J-beta primer mix were used in a second PCR of roughly 7 to 12 cycles. TCRdb independently ran MiXCR on the 5' RACE reads; one entry per CDR3 protein. The sample shows under 750,000 distinct CDR3 sequences, about 45% of them seen only once. What was sequenced was blood. These receptors all come from an elderly man in good health.

Notes on this clonotype: Relative to the germline gene, one junction end is altered; a read error may explain this. The chain employs TRBV25-1 and TRBJ2-4; 7 bases are shared with TRBD1. The CDR3 sequence is 15 residues long. Germline V gene lookup returns CDR1 MGHDK and CDR2 SYGVNS. The CDR3 loop is CAGSETGTDKNIQYF. As DNA, the CDR3 is TGTGCCGGCAGTGAAACCGGGACAGACAAAAACATTCAGTACTTC.

The chain combines TRBV12-3 or TRBV12-4 with TRBJ2-6, with D hard to call. Trimming removed 4 bases from V and 0 bases from J, with 7 bases in between. The CDR3 has 15 amino acids. The CDR3 DNA reads as TGTGCCAGCAGTTCCCTGCTCTCTGGGGCCAACGTCCTGACTTTC. The encoded protein is CASSSLLSGANVLTF.

This sequence joins TRBV6-2 or TRBV6-3 and TRBJ2-1; 9 bases match TRBD2. V lost 1 base and J lost 8; bases outside the gene matches: 6. The germline gives CDR1 MNHEY, CDR2 SVGEGT. The CDR3 consists of 15 residues. This chain's CDR3 is CASSYLASGIDEQFF. The CDR3 DNA sequence: TGTGCCAGCAGTTACTTGGCTAGCGGGATAGATGAGCAGTTCTTC.

The chain recombines TRBV3-1 with TRBJ2-3; TRBD2 agrees at 10 bases. With V trimmed by 1 base and J by 8 bases, 6 bases remained unmatched. Per the germline V gene, CDR1 is LGHDT and CDR2 is YNNKEL (reference sequence). The CDR3 runs to 15 residues. The CDR3 nucleotides read TGTGCCAGCAGCCAAGCTAGCGGGAGCGCCGGTACGCAGTATTTT. This gives the protein CASSQASGSAGTQYF.

The DNA of the CDR3 is TGCAGCGTAGACAGGGGGGGAGATACGCAGTATTTT. Translated: CSVDRGGDTQYF. The chain is built from TRBV29-1 and TRBJ2-3; 9 bases are a match to TRBD1. Per the germline V gene, CDR1 is SQVTM and CDR2 is ANQGSEA. V lost 6 bases and J lost 5; bases outside the gene matches: 3. There are 12 residues in the CDR3.